A selection of T cell receptor beta chains follows, all from one sample in a study of blood T cell repertoires in COVID-19. Sequencing was performed with immunoSEQ multiplex PCR; in TCRdb, only in-frame clones are kept and a portion is missing. Seen here are around 220,000 clones, around 84% observed once, and the top ten hold 6.8%. Sequences were obtained from PBMCs or T cells enriched from blood (not recorded which). These receptors were collected from a woman aged 35 to 49 who had recovered from COVID-19. Both conserved end residues are part of each CDR3. The order of the fields is D gene, clone size, V gene, J gene, CDR3 protein, CDR3 DNA. D genes are given only for firm matches. Rows give clone size only sometimes, using once, few, many, or a class for an expanded clone.

.	.	TRBV27	TRBJ2-5	CASSLRGRGETQYF	TGTGCCAGCAGTTTAAGGGGGAGGGGAGAGACCCAGTACTTC
TRBD2	.	TRBV19	TRBJ2-1	CASSKEPSGRAINEQFF	TGTGCCAGTAGTAAAGAGCCTAGCGGGAGGGCTATCAATGAGCAGTTCTTC
TRBD2	.	TRBV14	TRBJ2-1	CASSAGTSGPQFF	TGTGCCAGCAGCGCCGGGACTAGCGGGCCGCAGTTCTTC
.	once	TRBV3-1/TRBV3-2	TRBJ2-1	CASSQDLLTGQFF	TGTGCCAGCAGCCAAGATCTACTAACCGGGCAGTTCTTC
TRBD1	few	TRBV19	TRBJ1-5	CASSTPDREYSNQPQHF	TGTGCCAGTAGTACCCCGGACAGGGAATATAGCAATCAGCCCCAGCATTTT
TRBD1	.	TRBV2	TRBJ2-7	CASSTDRGRSYEQYF	TGTGCCAGCAGCACCGACAGGGGGCGATCCTACGAGCAGTACTTC
.	.	TRBV24-1	TRBJ2-3	CATSDPQGPDTQYF	TGTGCCACCAGTGATCCTCAGGGCCCAGATACGCAGTATTTT
TRBD1	few	TRBV9	TRBJ1-3	CASSLKGQGGNTIYF	TGTGCCAGCAGCCTTAAAGGACAGGGGGGAAACACCATATATTTT
.	.	TRBV7-9	TRBJ2-1	CASSLDTGPVYNEQFF	TGTGCCAGCAGCTTAGATACAGGGCCGGTCTACAATGAGCAGTTCTTC
.	.	TRBV10-3	TRBJ2-2	CAIRQGVENTGELFF	TGTGCCATCAGGCAGGGCGTTGAGAACACCGGGGAGCTGTTTTTT
TRBD1	.	TRBV5-4	TRBJ1-5	CASSLVVGQGSQPQHF	TGTGCCAGCAGCTTGGTGGTCGGACAGGGAAGTCAGCCCCAGCATTTT
TRBD1	.	TRBV18	TRBJ2-3	CASSPYRGDTDTQYF	TGTGCCAGCTCGCCCTACAGGGGAGATACAGATACGCAGTATTTT
.	.	TRBV30	TRBJ1-4	CARSTDFNEKLFF	TGTGCCAGATCGACAGACTTTAATGAAAAACTGTTTTTT
.	.	TRBV3-1/TRBV3-2	TRBJ2-3	CASSQASQADTQYF	TGTGCCAGCAGCCAAGCTTCTCAGGCAGATACGCAGTATTTT
.	.	TRBV6-5	TRBJ1-3	CASSYRRQTSGNTIYF	TGTGCCAGCAGTTACAGAAGACAGACCTCTGGAAACACCATATATTTT
.	.	TRBV29-1	TRBJ1-1	CSVTGRSYTEAFF	TGCAGCGTAACAGGCCGCTCGTACACTGAAGCTTTCTTT
TRBD1	.	TRBV7-9	TRBJ2-5	CASSNDRDRSQETQYF	TGTGCCAGCAGCAACGACCGGGACAGGTCTCAAGAGACCCAGTACTTC
TRBD1	.	TRBV13	TRBJ1-6	CASSQQGFGSPLHF	TGTGCCAGCAGCCAACAGGGGTTCGGTTCACCCCTCCACTTT
.	.	TRBV7-8	TRBJ1-6	CASNRAVQGNSPLHF	TGTGCCAGCAACCGAGCGGTACAGGGTAATTCACCCCTCCACTTT